This TCR beta chain stems from a study of neoadjuvant anti-PD-1 for oral cavity cancer. General observations from the study: With a few patients per group, TCR findings need larger cohorts.

CDR1 and CDR2 from the germline V gene are MGHRA and YSYEKL. This CDR3 spans 15 amino acids. V was trimmed by 7 bases and J by 5 bases, leaving 17 bases between them. Time point defined: after neoadjuvant nivolumab, at surgical resection. As to this clone: What it binds is not known.

This table comes from immunoSEQ multiplex PCR, and its TCRdb copy is limited to in-frame clones, with some not included. The data contain about 14,000 clones, around 74% of them singletons. The source was PBMCs, collected after nivolumab (anti-PD-1) treatment. The sequence came from a person aged 40-85 years with oral cavity squamous cell carcinoma. The chain couples TRBV4-1 to TRBJ2-2; D is perhaps TRBD2 (6 bases). The CDR3 loop is CASKVEGKGTGELFF. CDR3 DNA sequence: TGCGCCAGCAAGGTGGAGGGGAAGGGGACCGGGGAGCTGTTTTTT.